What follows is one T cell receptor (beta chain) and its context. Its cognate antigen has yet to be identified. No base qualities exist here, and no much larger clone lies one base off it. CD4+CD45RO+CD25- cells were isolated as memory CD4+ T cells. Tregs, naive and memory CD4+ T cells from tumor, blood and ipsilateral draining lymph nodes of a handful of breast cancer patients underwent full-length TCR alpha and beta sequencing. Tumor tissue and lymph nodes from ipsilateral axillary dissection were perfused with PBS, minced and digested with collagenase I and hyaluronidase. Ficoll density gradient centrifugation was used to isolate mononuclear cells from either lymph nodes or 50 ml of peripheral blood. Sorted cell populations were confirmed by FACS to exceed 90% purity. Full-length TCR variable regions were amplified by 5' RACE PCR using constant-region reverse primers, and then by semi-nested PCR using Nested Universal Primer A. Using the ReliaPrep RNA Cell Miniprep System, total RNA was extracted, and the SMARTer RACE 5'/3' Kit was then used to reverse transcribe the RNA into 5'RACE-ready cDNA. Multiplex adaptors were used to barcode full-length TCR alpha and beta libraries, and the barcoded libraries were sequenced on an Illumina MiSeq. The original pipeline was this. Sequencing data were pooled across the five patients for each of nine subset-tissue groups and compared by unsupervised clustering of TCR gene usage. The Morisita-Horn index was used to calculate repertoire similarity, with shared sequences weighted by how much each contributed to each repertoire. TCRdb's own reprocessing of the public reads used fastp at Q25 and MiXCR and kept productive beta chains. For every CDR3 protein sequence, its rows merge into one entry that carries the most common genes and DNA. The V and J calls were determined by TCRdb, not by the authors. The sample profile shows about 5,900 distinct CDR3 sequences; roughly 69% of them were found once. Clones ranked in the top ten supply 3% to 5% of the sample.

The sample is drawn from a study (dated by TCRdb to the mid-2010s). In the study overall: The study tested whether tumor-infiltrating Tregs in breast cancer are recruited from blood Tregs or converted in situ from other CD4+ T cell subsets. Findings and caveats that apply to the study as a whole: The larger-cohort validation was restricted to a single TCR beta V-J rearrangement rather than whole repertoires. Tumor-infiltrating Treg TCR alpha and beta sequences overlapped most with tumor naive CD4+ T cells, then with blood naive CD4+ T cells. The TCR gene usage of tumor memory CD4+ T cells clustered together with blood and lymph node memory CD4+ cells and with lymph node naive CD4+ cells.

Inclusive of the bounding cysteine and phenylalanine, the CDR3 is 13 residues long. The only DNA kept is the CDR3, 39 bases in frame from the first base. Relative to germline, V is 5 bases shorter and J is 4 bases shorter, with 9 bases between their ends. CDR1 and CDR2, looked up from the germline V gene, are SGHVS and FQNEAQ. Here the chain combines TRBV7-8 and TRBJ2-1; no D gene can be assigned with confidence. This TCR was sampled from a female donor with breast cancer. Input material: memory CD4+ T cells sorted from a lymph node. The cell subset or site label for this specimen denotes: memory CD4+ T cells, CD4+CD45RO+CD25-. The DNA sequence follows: TGTGCCAGCAGCAAGACAAGGTACAATGAGCAGTTCTTC. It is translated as CASSKTRYNEQFF.